This entry concerns a single T cell receptor beta chain. It was during active infection that Seattle patients were enrolled and then longitudinally followed. These data are taken from a study of blood T cell repertoires in COVID-19. Study context: Acute-phase and convalescent COVID-19 samples originated in the United States, Italy and Spain.

The CDR3 is 13 residues long. Unmatched junction bases numbered 4, after V lost 5 bases and J lost 5 bases. CDR1 is SGHVS and CDR2 is FNYEAQ in the germline V gene. This table comes from immunoSEQ multiplex PCR, and its TCRdb copy is limited to in-frame clones, with some not included. The table lists roughly 180,000 clones, about four fifths of them singletons. Sample: peripheral blood. This sequence joins TRBV7-6 and TRBJ2-3; 7 bases are shared with TRBD2. The source is an older woman with COVID-19, enrolled during active disease. The CDR3 region is CASSGGGLDTQYF. CDR3 bases: TGTGCCAGCAGCGGGGGGGGGTTAGATACGCAGTATTTT.